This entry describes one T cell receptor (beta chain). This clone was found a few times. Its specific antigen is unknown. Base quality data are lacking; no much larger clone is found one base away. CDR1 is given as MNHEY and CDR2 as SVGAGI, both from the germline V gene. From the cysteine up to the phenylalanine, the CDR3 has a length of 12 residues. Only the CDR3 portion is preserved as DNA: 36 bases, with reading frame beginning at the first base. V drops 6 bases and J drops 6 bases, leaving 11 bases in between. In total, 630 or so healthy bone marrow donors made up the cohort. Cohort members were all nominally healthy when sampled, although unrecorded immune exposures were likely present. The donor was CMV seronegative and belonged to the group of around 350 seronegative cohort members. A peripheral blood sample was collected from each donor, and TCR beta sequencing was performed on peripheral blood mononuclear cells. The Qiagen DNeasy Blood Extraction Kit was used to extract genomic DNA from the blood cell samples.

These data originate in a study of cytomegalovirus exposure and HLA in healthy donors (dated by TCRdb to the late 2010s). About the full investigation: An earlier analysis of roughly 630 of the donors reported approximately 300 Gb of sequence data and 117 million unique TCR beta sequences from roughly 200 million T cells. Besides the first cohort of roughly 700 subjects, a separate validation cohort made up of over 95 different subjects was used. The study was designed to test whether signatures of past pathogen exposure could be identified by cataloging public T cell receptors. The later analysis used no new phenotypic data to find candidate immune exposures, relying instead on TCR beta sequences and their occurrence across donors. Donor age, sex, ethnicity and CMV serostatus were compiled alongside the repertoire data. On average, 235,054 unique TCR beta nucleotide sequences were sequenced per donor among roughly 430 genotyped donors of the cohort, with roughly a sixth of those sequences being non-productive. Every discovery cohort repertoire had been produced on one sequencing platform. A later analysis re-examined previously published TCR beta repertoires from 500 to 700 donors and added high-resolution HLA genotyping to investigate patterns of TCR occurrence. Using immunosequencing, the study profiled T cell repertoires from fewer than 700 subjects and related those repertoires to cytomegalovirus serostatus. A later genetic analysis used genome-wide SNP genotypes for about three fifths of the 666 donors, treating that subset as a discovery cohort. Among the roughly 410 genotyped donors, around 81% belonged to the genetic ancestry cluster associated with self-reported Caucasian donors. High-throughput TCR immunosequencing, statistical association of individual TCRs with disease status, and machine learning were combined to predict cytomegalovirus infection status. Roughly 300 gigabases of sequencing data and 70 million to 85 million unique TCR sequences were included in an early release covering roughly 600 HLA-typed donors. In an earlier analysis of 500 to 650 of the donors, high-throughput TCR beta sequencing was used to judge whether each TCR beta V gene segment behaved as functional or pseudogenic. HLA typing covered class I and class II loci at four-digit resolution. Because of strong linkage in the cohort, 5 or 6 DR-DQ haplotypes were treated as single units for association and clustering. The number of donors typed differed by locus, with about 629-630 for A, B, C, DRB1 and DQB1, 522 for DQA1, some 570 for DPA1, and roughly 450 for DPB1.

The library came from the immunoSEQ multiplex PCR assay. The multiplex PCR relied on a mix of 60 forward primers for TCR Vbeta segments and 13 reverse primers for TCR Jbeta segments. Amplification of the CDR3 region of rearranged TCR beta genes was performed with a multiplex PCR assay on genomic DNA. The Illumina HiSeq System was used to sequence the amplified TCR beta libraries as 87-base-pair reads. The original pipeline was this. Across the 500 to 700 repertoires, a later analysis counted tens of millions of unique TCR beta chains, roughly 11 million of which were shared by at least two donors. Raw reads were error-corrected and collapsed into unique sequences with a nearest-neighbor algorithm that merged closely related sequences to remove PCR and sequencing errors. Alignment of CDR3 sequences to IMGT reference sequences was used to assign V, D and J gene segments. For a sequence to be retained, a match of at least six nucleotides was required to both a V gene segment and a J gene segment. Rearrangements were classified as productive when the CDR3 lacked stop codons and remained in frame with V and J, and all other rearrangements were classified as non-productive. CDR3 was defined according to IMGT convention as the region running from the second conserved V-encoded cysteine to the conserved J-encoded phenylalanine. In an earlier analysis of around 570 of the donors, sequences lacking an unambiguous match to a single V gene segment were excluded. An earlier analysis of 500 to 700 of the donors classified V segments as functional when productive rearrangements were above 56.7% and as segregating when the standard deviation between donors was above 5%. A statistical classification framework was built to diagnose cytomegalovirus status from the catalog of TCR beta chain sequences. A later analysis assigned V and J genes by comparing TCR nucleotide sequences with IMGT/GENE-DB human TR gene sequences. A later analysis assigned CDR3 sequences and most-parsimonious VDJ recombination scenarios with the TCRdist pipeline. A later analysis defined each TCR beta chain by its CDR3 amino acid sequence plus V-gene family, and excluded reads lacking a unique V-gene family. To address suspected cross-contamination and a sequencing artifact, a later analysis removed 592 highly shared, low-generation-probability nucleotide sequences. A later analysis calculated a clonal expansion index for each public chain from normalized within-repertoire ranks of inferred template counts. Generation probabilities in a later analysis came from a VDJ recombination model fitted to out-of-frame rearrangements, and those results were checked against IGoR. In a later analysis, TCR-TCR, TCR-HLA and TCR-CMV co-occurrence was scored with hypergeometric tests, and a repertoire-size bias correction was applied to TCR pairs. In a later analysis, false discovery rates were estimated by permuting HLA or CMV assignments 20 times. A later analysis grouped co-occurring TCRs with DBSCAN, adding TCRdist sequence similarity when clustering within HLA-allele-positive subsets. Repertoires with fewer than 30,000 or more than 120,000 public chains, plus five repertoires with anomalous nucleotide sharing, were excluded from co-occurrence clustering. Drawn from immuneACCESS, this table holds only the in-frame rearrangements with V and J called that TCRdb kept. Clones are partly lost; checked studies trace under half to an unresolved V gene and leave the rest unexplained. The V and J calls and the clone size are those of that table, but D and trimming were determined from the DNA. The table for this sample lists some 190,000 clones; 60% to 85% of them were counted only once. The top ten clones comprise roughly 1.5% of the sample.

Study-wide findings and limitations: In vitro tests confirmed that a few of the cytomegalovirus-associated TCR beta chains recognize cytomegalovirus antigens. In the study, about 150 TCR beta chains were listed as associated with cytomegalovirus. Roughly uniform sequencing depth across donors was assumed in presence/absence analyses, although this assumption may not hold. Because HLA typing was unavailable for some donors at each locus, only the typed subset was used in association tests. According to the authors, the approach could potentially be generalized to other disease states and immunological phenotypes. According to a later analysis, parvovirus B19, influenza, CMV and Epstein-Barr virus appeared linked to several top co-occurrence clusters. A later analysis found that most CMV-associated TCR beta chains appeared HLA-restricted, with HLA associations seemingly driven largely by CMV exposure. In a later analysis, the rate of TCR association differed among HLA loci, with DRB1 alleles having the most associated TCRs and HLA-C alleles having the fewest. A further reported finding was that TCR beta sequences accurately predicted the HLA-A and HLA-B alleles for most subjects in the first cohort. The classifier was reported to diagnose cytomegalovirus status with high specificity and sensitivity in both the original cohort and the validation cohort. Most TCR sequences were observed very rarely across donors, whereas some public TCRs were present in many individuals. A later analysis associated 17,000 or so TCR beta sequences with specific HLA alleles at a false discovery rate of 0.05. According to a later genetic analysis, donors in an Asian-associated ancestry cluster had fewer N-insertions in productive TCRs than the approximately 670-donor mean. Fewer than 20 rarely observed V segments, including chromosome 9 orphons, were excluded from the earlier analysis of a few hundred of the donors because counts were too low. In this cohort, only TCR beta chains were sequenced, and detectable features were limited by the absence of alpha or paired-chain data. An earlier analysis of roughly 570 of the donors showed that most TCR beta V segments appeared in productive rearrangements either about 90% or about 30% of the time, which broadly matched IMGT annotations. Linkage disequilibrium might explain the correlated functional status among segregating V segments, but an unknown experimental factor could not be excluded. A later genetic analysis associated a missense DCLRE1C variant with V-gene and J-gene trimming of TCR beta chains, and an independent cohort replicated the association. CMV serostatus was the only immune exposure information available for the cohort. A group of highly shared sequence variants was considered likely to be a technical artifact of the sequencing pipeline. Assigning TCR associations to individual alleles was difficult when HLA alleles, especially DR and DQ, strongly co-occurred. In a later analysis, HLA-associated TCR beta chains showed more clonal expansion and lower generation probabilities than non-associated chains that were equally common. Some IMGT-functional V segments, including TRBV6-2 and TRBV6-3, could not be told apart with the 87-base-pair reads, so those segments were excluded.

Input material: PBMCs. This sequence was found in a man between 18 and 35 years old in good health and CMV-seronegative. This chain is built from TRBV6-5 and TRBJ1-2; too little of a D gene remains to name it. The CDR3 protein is CASRAGGNGYTF. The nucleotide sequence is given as TGTGCCAGCAGGGCGGGCGGGAATGGCTACACCTTC.